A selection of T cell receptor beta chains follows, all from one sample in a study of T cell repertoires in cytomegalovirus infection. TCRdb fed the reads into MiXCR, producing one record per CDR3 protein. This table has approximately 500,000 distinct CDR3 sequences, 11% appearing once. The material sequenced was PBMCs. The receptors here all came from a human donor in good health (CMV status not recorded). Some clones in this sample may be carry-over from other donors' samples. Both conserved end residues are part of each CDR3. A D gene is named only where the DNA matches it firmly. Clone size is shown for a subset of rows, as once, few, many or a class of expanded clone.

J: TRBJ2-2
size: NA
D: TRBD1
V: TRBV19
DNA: TGTGCCAGTAGTATCCTCGCGTTAAGGACAGGAAACACCGGGGAGCTGTTTTTT
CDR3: CASSILALRTGNTGELFF

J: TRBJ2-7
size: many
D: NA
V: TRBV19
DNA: TGTGCCAGTAGTCTAGGTGGACGGAGCTACGAGCAGTACTTC
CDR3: CASSLGGRSYEQYF

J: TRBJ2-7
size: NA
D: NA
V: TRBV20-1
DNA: TGCAGTGCTCAGGGACTGATTAACTCCTACGAGCAGTACTTC
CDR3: CSAQGLINSYEQYF

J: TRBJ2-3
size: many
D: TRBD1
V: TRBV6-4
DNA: TGTGCCAGCAGCGCAACTTCCCCTACAGGGGGCGCAGATACGCAGTATTTT
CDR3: CASSATSPTGGADTQYF

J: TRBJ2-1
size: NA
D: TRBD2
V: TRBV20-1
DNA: TGCAGTGCTAGTCGGGGGGTTGATGAGCAGTTCTTC
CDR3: CSASRGVDEQFF

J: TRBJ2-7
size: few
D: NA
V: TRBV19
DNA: TGTGCCAGTAGTCCCCAGTGGGGGAACGAGCAGTACTTC
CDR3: CASSPQWGNEQYF

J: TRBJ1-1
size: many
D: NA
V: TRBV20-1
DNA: TGCAGTGCCGTGGCGGGAATCATGAACACTGAAGCTTTCTTT
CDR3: CSAVAGIMNTEAFF

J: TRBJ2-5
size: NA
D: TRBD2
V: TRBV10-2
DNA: TGCGCCAGCAGTGGGACTAGTCCGGAGACCCAGTACTTC
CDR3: CASSGTSPETQYF

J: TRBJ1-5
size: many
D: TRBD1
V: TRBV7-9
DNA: TGTGCCAGCAGCTCCCTTTCGACAGGGAACAATCAGCCCCAGCATTTT
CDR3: CASSSLSTGNNQPQHF

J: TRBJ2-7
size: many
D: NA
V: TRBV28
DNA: TGTGCCAGCAGTTCCGGACAGACGGGCTACGAGCAGTACTTC
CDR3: CASSSGQTGYEQYF

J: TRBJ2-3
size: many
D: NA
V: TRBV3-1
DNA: TGTGCCAGCAGCCAAGAAGGCACAGATACGCAGTATTTT
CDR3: CASSQEGTDTQYF

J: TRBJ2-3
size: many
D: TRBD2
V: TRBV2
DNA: TGTGCCAGCAGTGAATCCCTAGCGGGAGGACACACAGATACGCAGTATTTT
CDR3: CASSESLAGGHTDTQYF

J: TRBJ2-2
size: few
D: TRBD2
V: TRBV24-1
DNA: TGTGCCACCAGTGATTTGGGACTAGCGGGAGGGGGCACCGGGGAGCTGTTTTTT
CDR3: CATSDLGLAGGGTGELFF

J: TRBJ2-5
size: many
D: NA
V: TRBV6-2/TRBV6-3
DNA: TGTGCCACTCGAACGTCTGGGGGAGAGACCCAGTACTTC
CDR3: CATRTSGGETQYF

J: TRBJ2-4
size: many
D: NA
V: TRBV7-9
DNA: TGTGCCAGCAGCCCCGAGGGCGGTAACATTCAGTACTTC
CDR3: CASSPEGGNIQYF

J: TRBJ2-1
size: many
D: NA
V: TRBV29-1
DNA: TGCAGCGTAGGCCTCCGGGAGCGGAACAATGAGCAGTTCTTC
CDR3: CSVGLRERNNEQFF

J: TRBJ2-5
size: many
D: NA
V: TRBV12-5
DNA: TGTGCTAGTGGTTTGGGACAGGCCCTGGGAGAGACCCAGTACTTC
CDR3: CASGLGQALGETQYF

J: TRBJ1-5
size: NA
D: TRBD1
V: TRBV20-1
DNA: TGCAGTGCTAGACGGACAGGGAATCAGCCCCAGCATTTT
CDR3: CSARRTGNQPQHF

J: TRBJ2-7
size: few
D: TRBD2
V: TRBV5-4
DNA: TGTGCCAGCAGCTCCGGGACTAGCGGGACTTCCTACGAGCAGTACTTC
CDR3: CASSSGTSGTSYEQYF

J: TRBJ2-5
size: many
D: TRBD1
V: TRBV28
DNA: TGTGCCAGCAGACCTGGACAGGGTATCCTCCAAGAGACCCAGTACTTC
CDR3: CASRPGQGILQETQYF

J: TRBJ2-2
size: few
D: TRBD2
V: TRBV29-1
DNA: TGCAGCGCCGAGCGGGGGAACACCGGGGAGCTGTTTTTT
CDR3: CSAERGNTGELFF

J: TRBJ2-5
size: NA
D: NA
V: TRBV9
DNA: TGTGCCAGCAGCGTACTCGAGAGGCCGGAGACCCAGTACTTC
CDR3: CASSVLERPETQYF

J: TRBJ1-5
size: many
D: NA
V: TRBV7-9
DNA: TGTGCCAGCAGCCCAGGAGGGCTTATTGGGAGCAATCAGCCCCAGCATTTT
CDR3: CASSPGGLIGSNQPQHF

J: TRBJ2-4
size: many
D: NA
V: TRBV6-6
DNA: TGTGCCAGCAGTGGCCCCAGGATCGACTTC
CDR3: CASSGPRIDF

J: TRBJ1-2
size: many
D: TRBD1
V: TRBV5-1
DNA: TGCGCCAGCAGACGGACAGGGCTCGGCTACACCTTC
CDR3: CASRRTGLGYTF

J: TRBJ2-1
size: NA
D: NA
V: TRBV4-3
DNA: TGCGCCAGCAGCCAAGAAAATCCCCACAGAAAGTTCTTC
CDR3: CASSQENPHRKFF

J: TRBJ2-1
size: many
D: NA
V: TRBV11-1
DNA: TGTGCCAGCAGCCCAAAAAGACTAGACCTATACAATGAGCAGTTCTTC
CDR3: CASSPKRLDLYNEQFF

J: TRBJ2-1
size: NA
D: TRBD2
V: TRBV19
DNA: TGTGCCAGTATTCATACCGGGGGGGGCAATGAGCAGTTCTTC
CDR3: CASIHTGGGNEQFF

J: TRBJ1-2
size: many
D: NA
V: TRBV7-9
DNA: TGTGCCAGCAGCGAAAGTGGGGACCACTATGGCTACACCTTC
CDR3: CASSESGDHYGYTF

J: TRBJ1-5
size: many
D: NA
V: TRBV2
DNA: TGTGCCAGCAGTCCGTCCCCCCCGCCCCAGCATTTT
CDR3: CASSPSPPPQHF

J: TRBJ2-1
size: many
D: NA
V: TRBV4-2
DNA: TGTGCCAGCAGTCAGGCGGGTGTAGGGGCATACAATGAGCAGTTCTTC
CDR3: CASSQAGVGAYNEQFF

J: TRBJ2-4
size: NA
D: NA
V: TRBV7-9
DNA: TGTGCCAGCAGCTCAACCGGACATCTAGCCAAAAACATTCAGTACTTC
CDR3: CASSSTGHLAKNIQYF

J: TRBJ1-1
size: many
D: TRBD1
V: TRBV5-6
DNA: TGTGCCAGCAGCTTAGGGACAGGTGCCGGAGCTTTCTTT
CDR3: CASSLGTGAGAFF

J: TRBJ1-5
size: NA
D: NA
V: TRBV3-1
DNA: TGTGCCAGCAGCCAAGGTACCGGGCCCCAGCATTTT
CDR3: CASSQGTGPQHF

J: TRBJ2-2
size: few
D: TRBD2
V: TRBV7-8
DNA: TGTGCCAGCAGCGGGACTAGCGAGAACACCGGGGAGCTGTTTTTT
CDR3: CASSGTSENTGELFF

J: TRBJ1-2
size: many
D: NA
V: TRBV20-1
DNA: TGCAGTGCTAGAGTGCCGGGCCGACCTAGGGACTATGGCTACACCTTC
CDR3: CSARVPGRPRDYGYTF

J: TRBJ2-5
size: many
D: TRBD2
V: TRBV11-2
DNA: TGTGCCAGCAGCTTGGATCTAGCGGGAGGGGGGTACCAAGAGACCCAGTACTTC
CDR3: CASSLDLAGGGYQETQYF

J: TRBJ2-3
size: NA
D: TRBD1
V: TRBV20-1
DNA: TGCAGTGCTAGTGACCGACAGGGATACACAGATACGCAGTATTTT
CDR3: CSASDRQGYTDTQYF

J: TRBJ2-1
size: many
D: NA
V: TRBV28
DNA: TGTGCCAGCAGTTTAGGGCTTCTTGAGCAGTTCTTC
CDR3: CASSLGLLEQFF

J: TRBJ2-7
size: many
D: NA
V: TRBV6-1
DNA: TGTGCCACTCACACAACCTACCCCGCCGAGCAGTACTTC
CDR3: CATHTTYPAEQYF

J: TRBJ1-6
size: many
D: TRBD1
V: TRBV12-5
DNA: TGTGCTAGTGGCGGACAGGGGAGTTCACCCCTCCACTTT
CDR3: CASGGQGSSPLHF

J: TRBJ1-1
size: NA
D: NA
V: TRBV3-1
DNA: TGTGCCAGCAGCCAAGTGGGCCCGAACACTGAAGCTTTCTTT
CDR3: CASSQVGPNTEAFF